This T cell receptor beta chain was observed in a study of beta chain features in type 1 diabetes. Study observations and caveats: The naive, central memory and Treg TCRB repertoires of patients appeared to be more similar to one another than those of healthy donors.

The V and J ends lost 5 bases and 6 bases respectively, with 18 bases between them. In germline, CDR1 is MNHEY, CDR2 SVGAGI. The CDR3 contains 15 residues. As to this clone: Its cognate antigen is unknown.

Expressed TCRB transcripts were sequenced because the entire RNA isolate underwent reverse transcription. The protocol was immunoSEQ multiplex PCR, while the TCRdb copy is restricted to in-frame clones and leaves out a portion. The sample holds about 410,000 clones, over 11% seen once. The material sequenced was naive CD4+ T cells from blood. The sequence was obtained from a man aged 25-45 years in good health. The chain has TRBV6-5 and TRBJ2-3; weak D call: TRBD2 (6 bases). The CDR3 DNA reads TGTGCCAGCAGTCGTGGGGACTCCATGGGCGATACGCAGTATTTT. It yields the protein CASSRGDSMGDTQYF.